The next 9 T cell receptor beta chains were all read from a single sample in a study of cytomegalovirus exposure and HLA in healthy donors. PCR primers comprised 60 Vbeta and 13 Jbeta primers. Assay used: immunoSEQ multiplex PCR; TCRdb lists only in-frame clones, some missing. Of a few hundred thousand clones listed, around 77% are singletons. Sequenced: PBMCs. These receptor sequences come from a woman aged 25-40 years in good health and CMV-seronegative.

Here the CDR3 DNA reads TGTGCCAGTAGTCGTCGACTAGCGGCGGGAGAGACCCAGTACTTC. Residues: CASSRRLAAGETQYF. This rearrangement joins TRBV19 to TRBJ2-5; 9 nucleotides match TRBD2. Germline CDR1 reads LNHDA; CDR2 reads SQIVND (reference sequence). This CDR3 has 15 residues. J was trimmed by 4 bases and V by 5 bases; bases with no gene match: 8. Looking up the rest from reference TRBV19 and TRBJ2-5 gives the full variable domain: DGGITQSPKYLFRKEGQNVTLSCEQNLNHDAMYWYRQDPGQGLRLIYYSQIVNDFQKGDIAEGYSVSREKKESFPLTVTSAQKNPTAFYLCASSRRLAAGETQYFGPGTRLLVL.

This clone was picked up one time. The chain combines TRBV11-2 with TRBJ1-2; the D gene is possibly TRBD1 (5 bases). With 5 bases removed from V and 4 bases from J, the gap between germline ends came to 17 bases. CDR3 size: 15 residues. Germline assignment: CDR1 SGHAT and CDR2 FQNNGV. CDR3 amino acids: CASSQSFQGGYGYTF. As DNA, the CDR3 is TGTGCCAGCAGCCAGTCCTTCCAGGGCGGCTATGGCTACACCTTC.

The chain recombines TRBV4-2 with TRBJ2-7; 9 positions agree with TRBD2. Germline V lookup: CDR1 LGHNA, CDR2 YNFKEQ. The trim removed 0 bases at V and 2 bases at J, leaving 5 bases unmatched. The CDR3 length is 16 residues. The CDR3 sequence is CASSQDLTSGPYEQYF. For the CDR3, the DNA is TGTGCCAGCAGCCAAGATCTAACTAGCGGGCCCTACGAGCAGTACTTC.

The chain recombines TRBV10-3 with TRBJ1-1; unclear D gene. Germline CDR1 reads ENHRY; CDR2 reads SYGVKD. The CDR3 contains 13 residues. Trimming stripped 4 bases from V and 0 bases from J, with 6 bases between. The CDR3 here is CAISVQLNTEAFF. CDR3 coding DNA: TGTGCCATCAGTGTACAGCTGAACACTGAAGCTTTCTTT.

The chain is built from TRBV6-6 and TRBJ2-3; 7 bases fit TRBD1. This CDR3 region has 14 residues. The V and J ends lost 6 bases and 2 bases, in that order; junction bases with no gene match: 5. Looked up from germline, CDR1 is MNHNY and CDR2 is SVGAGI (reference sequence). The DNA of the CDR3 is TGTGCCAGCAGGCCGGGACAGATCACAGATACGCAGTATTTT. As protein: CASRPGQITDTQYF.

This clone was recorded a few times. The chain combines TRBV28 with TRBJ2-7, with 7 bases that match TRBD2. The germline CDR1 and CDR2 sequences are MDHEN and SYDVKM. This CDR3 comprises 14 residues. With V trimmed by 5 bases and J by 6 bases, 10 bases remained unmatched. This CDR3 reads CASSRTRIGLEQYF. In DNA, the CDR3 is TGTGCCAGCAGTAGGACTAGAATCGGTCTCGAGCAGTACTTC.

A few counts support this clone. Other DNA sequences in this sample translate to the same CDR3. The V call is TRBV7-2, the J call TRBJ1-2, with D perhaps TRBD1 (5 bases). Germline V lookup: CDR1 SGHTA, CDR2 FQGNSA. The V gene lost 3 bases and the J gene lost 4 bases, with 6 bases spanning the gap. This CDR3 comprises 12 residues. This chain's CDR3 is CASSFQGYGYTF. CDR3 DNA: TGTGCCAGCAGCTTCCAGGGCTATGGCTACACCTTC.

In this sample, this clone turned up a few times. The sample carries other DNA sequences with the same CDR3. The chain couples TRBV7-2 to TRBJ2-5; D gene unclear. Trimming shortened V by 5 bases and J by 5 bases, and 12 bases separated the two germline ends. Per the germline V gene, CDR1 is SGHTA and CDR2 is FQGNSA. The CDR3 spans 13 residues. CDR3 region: CASSPSIQETQYF. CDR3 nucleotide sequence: TGTGCCAGCAGCCCATCGATACAGGAGACCCAGTACTTC.

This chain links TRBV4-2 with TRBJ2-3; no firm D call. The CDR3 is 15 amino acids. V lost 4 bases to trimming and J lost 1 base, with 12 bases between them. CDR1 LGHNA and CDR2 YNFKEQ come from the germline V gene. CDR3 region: CASSPQASGTDTQYF. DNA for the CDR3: TGTGCCAGCAGCCCCCAAGCGTCGGGCACAGATACGCAGTATTTT.